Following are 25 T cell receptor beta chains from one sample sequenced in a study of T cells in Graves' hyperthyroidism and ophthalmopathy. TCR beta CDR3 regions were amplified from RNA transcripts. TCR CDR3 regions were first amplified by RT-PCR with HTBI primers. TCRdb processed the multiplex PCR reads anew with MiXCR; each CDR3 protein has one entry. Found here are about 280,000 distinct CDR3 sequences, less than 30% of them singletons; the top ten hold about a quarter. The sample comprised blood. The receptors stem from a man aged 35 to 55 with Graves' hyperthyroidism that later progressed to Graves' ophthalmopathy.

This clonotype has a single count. DNA for the CDR3: TGTGCCAGCAGAGGAGACAGGGGAGGCTACACCTTC. Encoded protein: CASRGDRGGYTF. V and J are TRBV2 and TRBJ1-2; 8 bases are a match to TRBD1. The CDR3 consists of 12 residues. With 6 bases clipped from V and 8 bases from J, the junction kept 5 bases outside the gene matches. The germline V gene has CDR1 SNHLY and CDR2 FYNNEI.

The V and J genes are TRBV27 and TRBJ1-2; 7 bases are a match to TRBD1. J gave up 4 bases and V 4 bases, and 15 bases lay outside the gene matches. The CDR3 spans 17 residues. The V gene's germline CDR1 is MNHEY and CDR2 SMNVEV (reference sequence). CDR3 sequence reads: CASSSGQVLPKGYGYTF. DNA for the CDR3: TGTGCCAGCAGTTCTGGACAGGTACTTCCGAAGGGCTATGGCTACACCTTC.

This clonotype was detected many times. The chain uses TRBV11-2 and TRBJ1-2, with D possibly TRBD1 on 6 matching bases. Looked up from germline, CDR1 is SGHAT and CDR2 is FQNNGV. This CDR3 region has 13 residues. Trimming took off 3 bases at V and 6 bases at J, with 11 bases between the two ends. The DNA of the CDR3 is TGTGCCAGCAGCTTTTGGGGGCTAGATGGCTACACCTTC. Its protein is CASSFWGLDGYTF.

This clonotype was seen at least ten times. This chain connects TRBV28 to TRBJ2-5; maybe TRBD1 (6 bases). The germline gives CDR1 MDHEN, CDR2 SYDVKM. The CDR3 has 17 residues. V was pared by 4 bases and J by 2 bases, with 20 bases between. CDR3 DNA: TGTGCCAGCAGTTCGATCGGGGACACGCAGCCGCAAGAGACCCAGTACTTC. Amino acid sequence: CASSSIGDTQPQETQYF. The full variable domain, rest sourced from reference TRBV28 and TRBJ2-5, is DVKVTQSSRYLVKRTGEKVFLECVQDMDHENMFWYRQDPGLGLRLIYFSYDVKMKEKGDIPEGYSVSREKKERFSLILESASTNQTSMYLCASSSIGDTQPQETQYFGPGTRLLVL.

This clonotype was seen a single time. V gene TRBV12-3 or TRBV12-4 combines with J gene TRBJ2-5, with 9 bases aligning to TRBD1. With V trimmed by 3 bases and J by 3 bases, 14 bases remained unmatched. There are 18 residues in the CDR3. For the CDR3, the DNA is TGTGCCAGCAGTTTTTTGCCGAGACAGGGGGTGGGGAAAGAGACCCAGTACTTC. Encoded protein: CASSFLPRQGVGKETQYF.

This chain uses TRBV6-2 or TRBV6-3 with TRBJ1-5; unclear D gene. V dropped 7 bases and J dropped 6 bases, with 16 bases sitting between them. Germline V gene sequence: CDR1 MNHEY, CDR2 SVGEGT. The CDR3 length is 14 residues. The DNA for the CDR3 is TGTGCCAGCACGGCGGGAAGGGTGGGTCAGCCCCAGCATTTT. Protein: CASTAGRVGQPQHF.

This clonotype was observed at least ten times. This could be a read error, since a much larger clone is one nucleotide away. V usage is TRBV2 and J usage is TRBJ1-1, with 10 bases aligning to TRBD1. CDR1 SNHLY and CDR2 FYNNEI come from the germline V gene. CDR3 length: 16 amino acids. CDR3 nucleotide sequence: TGTGCCAGCCTAGGACAGGGGGTTTTGGTGAACACTGAAGCTTCCTTT. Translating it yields CASLGQGVLVNTEASF.

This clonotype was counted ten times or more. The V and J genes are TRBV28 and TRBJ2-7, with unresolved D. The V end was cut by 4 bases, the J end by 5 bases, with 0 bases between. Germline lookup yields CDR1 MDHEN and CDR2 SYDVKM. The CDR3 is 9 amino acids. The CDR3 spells CASSYEQYF. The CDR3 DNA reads TGTGCCAGCAGTTACGAGCAGTACTTC.

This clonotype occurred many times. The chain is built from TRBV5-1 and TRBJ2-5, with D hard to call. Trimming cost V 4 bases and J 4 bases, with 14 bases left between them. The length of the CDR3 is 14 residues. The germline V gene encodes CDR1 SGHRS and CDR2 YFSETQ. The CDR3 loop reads CASSTGPSGETQYF. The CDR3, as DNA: TGCGCCAGCAGCACCGGGCCTAGTGGAGAGACCCAGTACTTC.

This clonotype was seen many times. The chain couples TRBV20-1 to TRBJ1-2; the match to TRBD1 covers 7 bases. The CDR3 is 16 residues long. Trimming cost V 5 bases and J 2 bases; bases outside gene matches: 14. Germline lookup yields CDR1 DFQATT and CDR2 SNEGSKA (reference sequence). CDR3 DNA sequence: TGCAGTGCTCCTAACAGGGGAATAAAGGGGAACTATGGCTACACCTTC. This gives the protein CSAPNRGIKGNYGYTF.

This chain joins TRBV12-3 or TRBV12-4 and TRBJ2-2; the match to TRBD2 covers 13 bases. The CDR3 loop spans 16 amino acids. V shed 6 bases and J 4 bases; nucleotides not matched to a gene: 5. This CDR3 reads CASRPRLAGGTGELFF. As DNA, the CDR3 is TGTGCCAGCAGGCCCCGACTAGCGGGGGGCACCGGGGAGCTGTTTTTT.

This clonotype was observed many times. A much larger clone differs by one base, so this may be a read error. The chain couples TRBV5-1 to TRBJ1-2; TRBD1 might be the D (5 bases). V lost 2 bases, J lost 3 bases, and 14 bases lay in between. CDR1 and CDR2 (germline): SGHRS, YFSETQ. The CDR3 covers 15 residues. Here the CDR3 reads CASSFGGTGYYGYTF. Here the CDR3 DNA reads TGCGCCAGCAGCTTCGGGGGAACTGGGTACTATGGCTACACCTTC. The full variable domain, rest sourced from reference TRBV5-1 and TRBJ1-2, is KAGVTQTPRYLIKTRGQQVTLSCSPISGHRSVSWYQQTPGQGLQFLFEYFSETQRNKGNFPGRFSGRQFSNSRSEMNVSTLELGDSALYLCASSFGGTGYYGYTFGSGTRLTVV.

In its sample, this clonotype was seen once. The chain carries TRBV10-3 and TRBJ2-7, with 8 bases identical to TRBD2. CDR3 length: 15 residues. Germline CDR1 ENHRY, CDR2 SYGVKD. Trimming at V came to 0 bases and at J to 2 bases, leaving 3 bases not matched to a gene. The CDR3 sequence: CAISESSGSPYEQYF. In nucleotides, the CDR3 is TGTGCCATCAGTGAGTCGAGCGGGAGCCCCTACGAGCAGTACTTC.

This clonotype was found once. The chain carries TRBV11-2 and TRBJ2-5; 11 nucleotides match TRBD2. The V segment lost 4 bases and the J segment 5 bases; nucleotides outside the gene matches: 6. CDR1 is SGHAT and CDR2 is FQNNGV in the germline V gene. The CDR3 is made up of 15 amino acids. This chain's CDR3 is CASSSTLAGVETQYF. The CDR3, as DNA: TGTGCCAGCAGCTCCACACTAGCGGGAGTTGAGACCCAGTACTTC.

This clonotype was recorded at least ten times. The chain's CDR3 is CSARGRGGLETQYF. CDR3 nucleotide sequence: TGCAGTGCTAGAGGTCGAGGGGGGCTGGAGACCCAGTACTTC. The chain has TRBV20-1 and TRBJ2-5; either TRBD1 or TRBD2 may supply D (6 bases each). In germline, CDR1 is DFQATT, CDR2 SNEGSKA (reference sequence). The V end was cut by 1 base, the J end by 5 bases, with 14 bases between. This CDR3 has 14 residues.

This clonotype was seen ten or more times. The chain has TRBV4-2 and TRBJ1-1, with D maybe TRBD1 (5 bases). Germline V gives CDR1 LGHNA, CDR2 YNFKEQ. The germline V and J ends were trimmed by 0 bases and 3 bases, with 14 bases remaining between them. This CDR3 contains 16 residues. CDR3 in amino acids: CASSQDWGGTDTEAFF. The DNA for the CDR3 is TGTGCCAGCAGCCAAGATTGGGGGGGGACGGACACTGAAGCTTTCTTT.

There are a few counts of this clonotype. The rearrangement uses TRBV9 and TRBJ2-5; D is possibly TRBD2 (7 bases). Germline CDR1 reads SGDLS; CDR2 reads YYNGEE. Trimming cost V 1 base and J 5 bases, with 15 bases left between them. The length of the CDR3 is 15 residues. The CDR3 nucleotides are TGTGCCAGCAGCGTACTGGCGGGGGCCGGGGAGACCCAGTACTTC. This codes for CASSVLAGAGETQYF.

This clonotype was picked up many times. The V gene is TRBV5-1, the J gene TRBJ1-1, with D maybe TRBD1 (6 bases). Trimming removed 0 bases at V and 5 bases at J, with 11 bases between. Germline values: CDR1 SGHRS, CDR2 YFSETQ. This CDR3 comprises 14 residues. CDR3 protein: CASSLARGGTEAFF. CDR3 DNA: TGCGCCAGCAGCTTGGCCAGGGGAGGGACTGAAGCTTTCTTT.

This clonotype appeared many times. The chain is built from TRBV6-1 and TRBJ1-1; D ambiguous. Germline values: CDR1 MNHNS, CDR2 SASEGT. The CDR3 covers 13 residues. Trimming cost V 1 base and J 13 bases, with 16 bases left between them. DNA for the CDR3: TGTGCCAGCAGTGAAGTTGACATACCAGGAGGTTTCTTT. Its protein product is CASSEVDIPGGFF.

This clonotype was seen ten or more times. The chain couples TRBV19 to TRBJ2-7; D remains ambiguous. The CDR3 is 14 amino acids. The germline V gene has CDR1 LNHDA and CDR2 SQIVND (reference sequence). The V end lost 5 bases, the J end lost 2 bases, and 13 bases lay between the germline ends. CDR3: CASSDQAGTYEQYF. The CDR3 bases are TGTGCCAGTAGTGACCAGGCAGGAACCTACGAGCAGTACTTC.

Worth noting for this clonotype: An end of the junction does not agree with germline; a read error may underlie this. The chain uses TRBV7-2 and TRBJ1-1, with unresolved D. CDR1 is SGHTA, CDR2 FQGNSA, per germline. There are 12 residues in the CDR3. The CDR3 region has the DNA TGTGCCAGCAGCCGCCTGAAAACTGAAGCTTTCTTT. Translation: CASSRLKTEAFF.

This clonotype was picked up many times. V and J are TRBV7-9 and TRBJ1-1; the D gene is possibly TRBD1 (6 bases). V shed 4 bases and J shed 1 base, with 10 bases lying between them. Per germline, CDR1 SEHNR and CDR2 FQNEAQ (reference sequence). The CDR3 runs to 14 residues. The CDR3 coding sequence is TGTGCCAGCAGCTCGGGACACGGGAACACTGAAGCTTTCTTT. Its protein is CASSSGHGNTEAFF.

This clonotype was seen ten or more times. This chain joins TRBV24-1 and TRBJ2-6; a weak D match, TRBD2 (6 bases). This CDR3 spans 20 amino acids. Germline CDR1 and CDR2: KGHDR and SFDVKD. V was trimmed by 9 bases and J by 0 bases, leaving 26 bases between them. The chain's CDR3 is CATGTTLPQRASSGANVLTF. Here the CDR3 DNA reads TGTGCCACCGGAACCACCCTACCCCAGCGGGCCAGCTCTGGGGCCAACGTCCTGACTTTC.

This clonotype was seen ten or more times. The DNA of the CDR3 is TGTGCCAGCAGCTTAGGCCCGTATCATGAAAACATTCAGTACTTC. This gives the protein CASSLGPYHENIQYF. This chain connects TRBV11-2 to TRBJ2-4; D remains unclear. CDR3 length: 15 amino acids. CDR1 is SGHAT and CDR2 is FQNNGV in the germline V gene. V lost 1 base to trimming and J lost 5 bases, with 12 bases between them.

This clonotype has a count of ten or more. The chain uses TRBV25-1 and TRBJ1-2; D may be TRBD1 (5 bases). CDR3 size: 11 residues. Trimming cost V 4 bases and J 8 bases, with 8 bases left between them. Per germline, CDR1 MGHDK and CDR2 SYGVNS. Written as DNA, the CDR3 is TGTGCCAGCAGTGTAGGGGAAGGCTACACCTTC. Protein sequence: CASSVGEGYTF.